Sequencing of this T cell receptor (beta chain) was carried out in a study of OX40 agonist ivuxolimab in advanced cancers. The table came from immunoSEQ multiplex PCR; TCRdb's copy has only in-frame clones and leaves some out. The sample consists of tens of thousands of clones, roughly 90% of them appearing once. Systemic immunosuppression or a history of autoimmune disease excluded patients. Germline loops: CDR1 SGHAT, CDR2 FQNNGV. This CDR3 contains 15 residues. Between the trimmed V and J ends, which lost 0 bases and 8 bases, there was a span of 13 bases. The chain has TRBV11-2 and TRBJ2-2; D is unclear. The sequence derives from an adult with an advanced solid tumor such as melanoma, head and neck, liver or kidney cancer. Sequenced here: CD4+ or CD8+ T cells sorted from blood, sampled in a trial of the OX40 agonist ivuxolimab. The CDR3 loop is CASSLDVSLPGELFF. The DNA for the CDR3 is TGTGCCAGCAGCTTAGACGTCTCCCTCCCGGGGGAGCTGTTTTTT.